This T cell receptor (beta chain) stems from a study of shared clonotypes between healthy human individuals. Study-level information: Per donor, CD8 memory used one plate, CD8 naive used two, CD4 memory used three and CD4 naive used three.

With respect to this clone: The target antigen is unknown.

Study-level points and caveats: Donor clonotype sharing was expected to depend on sequencing depth. Among the subsets, naive ones generally showed larger estimated richness than memory ones.

The method was immunoSEQ multiplex PCR; TCRdb's version includes in-frame clones alone and lacks a portion of them. Of around 690,000 clones listed, roughly 91% were seen once; the top ten hold 34%. This CDR3 has 12 residues. Trimming took off 2 bases at V and 4 bases at J, with 7 bases between the two ends. Germline V lookup: CDR1 SGHDT, CDR2 YYEEEE. Together with CD45RO+ cells, CCR7-negative CD45RA+ TemRA cells were included in CD8 memory. V usage is TRBV5-6 and J usage is TRBJ2-7; D unresolved. The sequence came from a man aged 18 to 30 in good health. Some clones in this sample may be carry-over from other donors' samples. Specimen: memory CD8+ T cells from PBMCs. As to subset: CD45RO+ cells pooled with CCR7-negative TemRA cells. For the CDR3, the DNA is TGTGCCAGCAGCTTAGGAGTATACGAGCAGTACTTC. This codes for CASSLGVYEQYF.